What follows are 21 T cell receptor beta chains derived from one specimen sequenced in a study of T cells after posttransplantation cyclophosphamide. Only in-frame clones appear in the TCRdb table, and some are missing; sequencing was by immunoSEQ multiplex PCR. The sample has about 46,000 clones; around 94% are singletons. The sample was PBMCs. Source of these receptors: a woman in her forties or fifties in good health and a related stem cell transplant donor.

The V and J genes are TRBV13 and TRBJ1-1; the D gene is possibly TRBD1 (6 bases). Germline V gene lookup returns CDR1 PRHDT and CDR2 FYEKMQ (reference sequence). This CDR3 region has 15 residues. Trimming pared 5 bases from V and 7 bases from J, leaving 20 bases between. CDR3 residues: CASSGGGYGEGEAFF. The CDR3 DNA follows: TGTGCCAGCAGCGGGGGCGGTTACGGCGAGGGTGAAGCTTTCTTT.

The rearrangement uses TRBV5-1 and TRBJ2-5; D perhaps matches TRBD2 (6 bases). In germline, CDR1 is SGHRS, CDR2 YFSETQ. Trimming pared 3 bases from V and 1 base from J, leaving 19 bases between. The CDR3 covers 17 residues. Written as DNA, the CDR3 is TGCGCCAGCAGCTCCCGGTCACAAACCGGGAGCCAAGAGACCCAGTACTTC. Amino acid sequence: CASSSRSQTGSQETQYF.

CDR3 loop: CASSIRGATNEKLFF. CDR3 sequence (DNA): TGTGCCAGTTCCATACGCGGGGCAACTAATGAAAAACTGTTTTTT. The rearrangement joins TRBV19 to TRBJ1-4; D is unclear. This CDR3 has 15 amino acids. Trimming took off 8 bases at V and 0 bases at J, with 13 bases between the two ends. The germline gives CDR1 LNHDA, CDR2 SQIVND (reference sequence).

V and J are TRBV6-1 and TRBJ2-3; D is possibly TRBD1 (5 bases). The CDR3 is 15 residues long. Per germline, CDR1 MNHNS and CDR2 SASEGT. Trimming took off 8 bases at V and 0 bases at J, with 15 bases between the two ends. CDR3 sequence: CASCKAGHSTDTQYF. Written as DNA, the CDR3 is TGTGCCAGCTGTAAGGCCGGACACAGCACAGATACGCAGTATTTT.

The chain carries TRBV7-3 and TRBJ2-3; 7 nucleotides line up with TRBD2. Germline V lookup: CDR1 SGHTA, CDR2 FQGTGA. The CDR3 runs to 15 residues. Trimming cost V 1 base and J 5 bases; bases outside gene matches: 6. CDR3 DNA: TGTGCCAGCAGCTTAAGGGGGGGGATGGGAGATACGCAGTATTTT. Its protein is CASSLRGGMGDTQYF.

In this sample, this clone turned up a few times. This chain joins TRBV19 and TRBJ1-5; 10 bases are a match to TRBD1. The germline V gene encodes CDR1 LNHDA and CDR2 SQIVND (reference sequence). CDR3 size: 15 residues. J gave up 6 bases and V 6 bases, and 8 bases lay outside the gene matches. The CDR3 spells CASRNFRDRGQPQHF. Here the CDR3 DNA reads TGTGCCAGTAGAAATTTTCGGGACAGGGGTCAGCCCCAGCATTTT.

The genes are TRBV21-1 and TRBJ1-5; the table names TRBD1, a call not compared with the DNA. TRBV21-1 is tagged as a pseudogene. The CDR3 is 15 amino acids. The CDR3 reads CASSKGDSFDQPQHF. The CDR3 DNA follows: TGTGCCAGCAGCAAAGGGGACAGCTTTGATCAGCCCCAGCATTTT.

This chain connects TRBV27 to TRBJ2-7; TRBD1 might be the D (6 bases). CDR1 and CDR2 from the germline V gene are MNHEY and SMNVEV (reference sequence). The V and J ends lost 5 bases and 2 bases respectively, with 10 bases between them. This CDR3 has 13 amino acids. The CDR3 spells CASSKPGAYEQYF. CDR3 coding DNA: TGTGCCAGCAGTAAACCAGGGGCCTACGAGCAGTACTTC.

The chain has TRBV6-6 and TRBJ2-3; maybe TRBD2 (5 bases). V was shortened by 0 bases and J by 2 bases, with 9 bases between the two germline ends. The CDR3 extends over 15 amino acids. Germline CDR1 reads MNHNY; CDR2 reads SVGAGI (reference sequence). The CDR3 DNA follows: TGTGCCAGCAGTTACTCGGAGGAGGCCACAGATACGCAGTATTTT. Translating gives CASSYSEEATDTQYF.

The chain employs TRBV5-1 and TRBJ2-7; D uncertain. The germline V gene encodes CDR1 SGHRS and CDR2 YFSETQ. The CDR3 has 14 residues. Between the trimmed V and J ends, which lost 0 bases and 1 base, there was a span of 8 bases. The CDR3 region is CASSLVADSYEQYF. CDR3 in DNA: TGCGCCAGCAGCTTGGTTGCGGATTCCTACGAGCAGTACTTC.

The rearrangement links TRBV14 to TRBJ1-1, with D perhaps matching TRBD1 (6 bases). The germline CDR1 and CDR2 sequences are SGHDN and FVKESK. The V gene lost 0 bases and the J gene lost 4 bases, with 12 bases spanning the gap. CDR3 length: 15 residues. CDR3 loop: CASSQDRIRGTEAFF. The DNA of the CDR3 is TGTGCCAGCAGCCAAGATAGGATCAGGGGCACTGAAGCTTTCTTT.

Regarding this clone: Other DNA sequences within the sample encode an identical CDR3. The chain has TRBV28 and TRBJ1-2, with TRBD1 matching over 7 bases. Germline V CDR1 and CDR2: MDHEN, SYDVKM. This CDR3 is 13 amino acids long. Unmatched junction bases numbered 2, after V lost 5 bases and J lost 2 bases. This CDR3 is CASSLTGNYGYTF. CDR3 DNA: TGTGCCAGCAGTCTGACAGGGAACTATGGCTACACCTTC.

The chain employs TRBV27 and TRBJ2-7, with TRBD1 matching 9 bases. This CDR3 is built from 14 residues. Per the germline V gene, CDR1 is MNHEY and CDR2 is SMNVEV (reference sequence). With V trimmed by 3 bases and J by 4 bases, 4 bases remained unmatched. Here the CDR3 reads CASSLGTGPYEQYF. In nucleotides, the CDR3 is TGTGCCAGCAGTTTGGGGACAGGGCCTTACGAGCAGTACTTC.

In DNA, the CDR3 is TGTGCCAGCAGTTTTGGTGTGGGGGCTGGGAATCAGCCCCAGCATTTT. It is translated as CASSFGVGAGNQPQHF. The V call is TRBV28, the J call TRBJ1-5; TRBD1 is a possible D gene (6 bases). Germline CDR1 MDHEN, CDR2 SYDVKM. The CDR3 length is 16 residues. Trimming took 3 bases from V and 4 from J, leaving 16 bases between them.

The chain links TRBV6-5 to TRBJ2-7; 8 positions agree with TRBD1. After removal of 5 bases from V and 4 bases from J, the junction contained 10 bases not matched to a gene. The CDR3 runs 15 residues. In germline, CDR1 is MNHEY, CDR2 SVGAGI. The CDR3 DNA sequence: TGTGCCAGCAGTCCCGCGGTTGGGACAGGTTACGAGCAGTACTTC. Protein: CASSPAVGTGYEQYF.

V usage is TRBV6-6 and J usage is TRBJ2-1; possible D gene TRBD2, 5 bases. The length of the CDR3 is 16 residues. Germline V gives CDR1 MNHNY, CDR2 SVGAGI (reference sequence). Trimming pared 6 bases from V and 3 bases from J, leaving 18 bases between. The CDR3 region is CASSPVVSGYYNEQFF. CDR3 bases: TGTGCCAGCAGCCCGGTCGTAAGCGGTTACTACAATGAGCAGTTCTTC.

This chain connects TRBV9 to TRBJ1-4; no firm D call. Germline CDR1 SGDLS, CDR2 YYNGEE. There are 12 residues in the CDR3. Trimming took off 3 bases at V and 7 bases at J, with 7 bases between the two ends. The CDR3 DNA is TGTGCCAGCAGCGCTTCAGGTGAAAAACTGTTTTTT. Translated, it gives CASSASGEKLFF.

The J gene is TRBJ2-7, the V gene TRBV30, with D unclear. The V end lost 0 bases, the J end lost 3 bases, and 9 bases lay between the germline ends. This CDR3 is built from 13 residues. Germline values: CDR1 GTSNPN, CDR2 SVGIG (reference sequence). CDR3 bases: TGTGCCTGGAGTGTCCGGTTTCGCTACGAGCAGTACTTC. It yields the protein CAWSVRFRYEQYF.

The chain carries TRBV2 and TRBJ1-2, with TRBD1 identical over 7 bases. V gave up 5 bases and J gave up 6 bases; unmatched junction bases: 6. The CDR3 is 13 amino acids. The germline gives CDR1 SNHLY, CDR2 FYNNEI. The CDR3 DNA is TGTGCCAGCAGTACCACAGGGGCCAATGGCTACACCTTC. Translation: CASSTTGANGYTF.

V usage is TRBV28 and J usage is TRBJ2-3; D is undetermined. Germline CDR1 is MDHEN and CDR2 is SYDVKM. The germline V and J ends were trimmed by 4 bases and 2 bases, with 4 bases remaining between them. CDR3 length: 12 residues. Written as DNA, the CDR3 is TGTGCCAGCAGTTCTTACACAGATACGCAGTATTTT. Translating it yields CASSSYTDTQYF.

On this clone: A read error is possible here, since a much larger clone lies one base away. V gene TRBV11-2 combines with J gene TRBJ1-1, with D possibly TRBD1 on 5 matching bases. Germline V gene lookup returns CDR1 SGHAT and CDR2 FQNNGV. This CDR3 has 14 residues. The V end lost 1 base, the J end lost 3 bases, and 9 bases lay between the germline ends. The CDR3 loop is CASSLAGGDTEAFF. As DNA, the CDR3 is TGTGCCAGCAGCTTAGCGGGGGGGGACACTGAAGCTTTCTTT.